The 18 T cell receptor beta chains reported below all come from one sample, sequenced in a study of blood T cell repertoires in COVID-19. Profiled with immunoSEQ multiplex PCR; TCRdb holds only in-frame clones, not every one. The table has fewer than 250,000 clones, about 87% seen once. Sample: peripheral blood. Receptor source: a man in his 70s with acute or convalescent COVID-19.

The chain couples TRBV18 to TRBJ2-7, with TRBD1 as a possible D gene (5 bases). Per the germline V gene, CDR1 is KGHSH and CDR2 is LQKENI. The CDR3 sequence is 13 residues long. Trimming cost V 6 bases and J 1 base, with 10 bases left between them. CDR3 sequence reads: CASSRQGSYEQYF. The CDR3, as DNA: TGTGCCAGCTCCCGCCAGGGATCCTACGAGCAGTACTTC.

The chain recombines TRBV2 with TRBJ2-1; D gene unclear. There are 13 residues in the CDR3. Trimming took off 6 bases at V and 5 bases at J, with 11 bases between the two ends. Germline CDR1 and CDR2: SNHLY and FYNNEI. The CDR3, as DNA: TGTGCCAGCAGGGAAAATAGAGACAATGAGCAGTTCTTC. It specifies CASRENRDNEQFF. The variable domain in full, completed from reference TRBV2 and TRBJ2-1, reads EPEVTQTPSHQVTQMGQEVILRCVPISNHLYFYWYRQILGQKVEFLVSFYNNEISEKSEIFDDQFSVERPDGSNFTLKIRSTKLEDSAMYFCASRENRDNEQFFGPGTRLTVL.

In its sample, this clone was seen once. The rearrangement links TRBV7-9 to TRBJ2-7, with 7 positions matching TRBD1. Germline values: CDR1 SEHNR, CDR2 FQNEAQ (reference sequence). CDR3 size: 13 residues. The V segment lost 5 bases and the J segment 2 bases; nucleotides outside the gene matches: 3. CDR3 sequence reads: CASSPDRAYEQYF. The CDR3 coding sequence is TGTGCCAGCAGCCCCGACAGGGCCTACGAGCAGTACTTC. The variable domain in full, completed from reference TRBV7-9 and TRBJ2-7, reads DTGVSQNPRHKITKRGQNVTFRCDPISEHNRLYWYRQTLGQGPEFLTYFQNEAQLEKSRLLSDRFSAERPKGSFSTLEIQRTEQGDSAMYLCASSPDRAYEQYFGPGTRLTVT.

The chain combines TRBV2 with TRBJ1-1, with 7 bases that match TRBD1. Germline trimming cut 4 bases from V and 5 bases from J; bases unmatched to any gene: 7. In germline, CDR1 is SNHLY, CDR2 FYNNEI. There are 14 residues in the CDR3. The DNA of the CDR3 is TGTGCCAGCAGTGTATCAGGGGGTGGTACTGAAGCTTTCTTT. Translation gives CASSVSGGGTEAFF. The full variable domain, its missing parts supplied by reference TRBV2 and TRBJ1-1, is EPEVTQTPSHQVTQMGQEVILRCVPISNHLYFYWYRQILGQKVEFLVSFYNNEISEKSEIFDDQFSVERPDGSNFTLKIRSTKLEDSAMYFCASSVSGGGTEAFFGQGTRLTVV.

The rearrangement links TRBV6-2 or TRBV6-3 to TRBJ2-1, with TRBD1 matching 8 bases. J gave up 2 bases and V 0 bases, and 3 bases lay outside the gene matches. Germline lookup yields CDR1 MNHEY and CDR2 SVGEGT. This CDR3 has 16 residues. CDR3 amino acids: CASSYSDRGPYNEQFF. CDR3 coding DNA: TGTGCCAGCAGTTACTCCGACAGGGGCCCCTACAATGAGCAGTTCTTC.

The chain combines TRBV11-1 with TRBJ2-7, with D unresolved. With 1 base removed from V and 5 bases from J, the gap between germline ends came to 6 bases. The CDR3 contains 12 residues. Germline V gene data show CDR1 as SGHAT and CDR2 as FQDESV (reference sequence). This chain's CDR3 is CASSLGVHEQYF. The DNA of the CDR3 is TGTGCCAGCAGCTTAGGAGTCCACGAGCAGTACTTC.

V usage is TRBV10-3 and J usage is TRBJ1-4; possibly TRBD1 for D (6 bases). Germline CDR1 is ENHRY and CDR2 is SYGVKD. The CDR3 has 14 residues. Trimming removed 8 bases at V and 3 bases at J, with 13 bases between. DNA for the CDR3: TGTGCCATCGGGGGCGAGGGATCTAATGAAAAACTGTTTTTT. As protein: CAIGGEGSNEKLFF.

The V and J genes are TRBV28 and TRBJ1-2; 9 nucleotides agree with TRBD1. Looked up from germline, CDR1 is MDHEN and CDR2 is SYDVKM. Trimming cost V 7 bases and J 8 bases; bases outside gene matches: 14. The CDR3 sequence is 15 residues long. The CDR3 loop reads CASTLGTGNAGGYTF. The CDR3 DNA is TGTGCCAGCACCCTCGGGACAGGGAACGCCGGCGGCTACACCTTC.

CDR3 in DNA: TGTGCCAGCAGTGAAGTGGGACAGGGGGCGGGGGAGCTGTTTTTT. It codes for CASSEVGQGAGELFF. V and J are TRBV6-1 and TRBJ2-2; 12 nucleotides align to TRBD1. The trim removed 1 base at V and 8 bases at J, leaving 2 bases unmatched. The length of the CDR3 is 15 residues. Germline V gives CDR1 MNHNS, CDR2 SASEGT.

The chain joins TRBV24-1 to TRBJ2-2; D is undetermined. V was cut by 6 bases and J by 2 bases, with 18 bases left in between. From germline, CDR1 is KGHDR and CDR2 SFDVKD. This CDR3 has 17 residues. The DNA for the CDR3 is TGTGCCACCAGTAATCCTTATGGGCAGGAAAACACCGGGGAGCTGTTTTTT. This codes for CATSNPYGQENTGELFF.

This rearrangement joins TRBV5-4 to TRBJ1-2, with 8 bases aligning to TRBD1. Losses at the gene ends were 3 bases for V and 6 bases for J; bases not matched to a gene: 4. Germline CDR1 SGHNT, CDR2 YYREEE (reference sequence). The CDR3 sequence is 13 residues long. The CDR3 DNA follows: TGTGCCAGCAGCTCCTCAGGGGGCAATGGCTACACCTTC. This codes for CASSSSGGNGYTF.

The V call is TRBV5-1, the J call TRBJ2-3, with D perhaps TRBD2 (6 bases). Trimming stripped 4 bases from V and 0 bases from J, with 15 bases between. Germline values: CDR1 SGHRS, CDR2 YFSETQ. The CDR3 totals 16 residues. The CDR3 spells CASSPGLQYSTDTQYF. CDR3 bases: TGCGCCAGCAGCCCGGGACTCCAGTATAGCACAGATACGCAGTATTTT.

This chain connects TRBV3-1 (or the pseudogene TRBV3-2) to TRBJ2-6, with a tentative D call TRBD2 (5 bases). V was cut by 0 bases and J by 4 bases, with 13 bases left in between. This CDR3 is built from 17 residues. From germline, CDR1 is LGHDT and CDR2 YNNKEL (reference sequence). The CDR3 loop reads CASSQDRSGYGANVLTF. CDR3 nucleotide sequence: TGTGCCAGCAGCCAAGATAGGTCGGGGTACGGGGCCAACGTCCTGACTTTC.

In its sample, this clone was seen once. The CDR3: CASSVWGDTGNTIYF. The CDR3 DNA follows: TGTGCCAGTAGTGTGTGGGGCGACACTGGAAACACCATATATTTT. V gene TRBV19 combines with J gene TRBJ1-3; possible D gene TRBD1, 5 bases. V shed 5 bases and J shed 2 bases, with 13 bases lying between them. The CDR3 length is 15 residues. Germline assignment: CDR1 LNHDA and CDR2 SQIVND (reference sequence).

In the case of this clone: One junction end does not reproduce the germline sequence, and a read error may be involved. This chain's CDR3 is CASRVGQGVMF. CDR3 nucleotide sequence: TGTGCCAGCAGGGTTGGACAGGGCGTGATGTTT. The chain carries TRBV2 and TRBJ1-3; 8 bases align to TRBD1. Germline V gives CDR1 SNHLY, CDR2 FYNNEI. The CDR3 is 11 residues long.

The rearrangement links TRBV2 to TRBJ2-7; possibly TRBD2 for D (5 bases). There are 14 residues in the CDR3. V lost 7 bases and J lost 1, with 14 bases in between. Per the germline V gene, CDR1 is SNHLY and CDR2 is FYNNEI. The CDR3 loop is CASTGDSVSYEQYF. The CDR3 coding sequence is TGTGCCAGCACCGGGGATAGCGTATCCTACGAGCAGTACTTC.

The gene calls are TRBV21-1 and TRBJ2-1; the table's D gene call, TRBD2, was not cross checked with the DNA. TRBV21-1 is marked as a pseudogene. This CDR3 contains 17 residues. The CDR3 sequence is CASSTPPLAGGPKEQFF. The CDR3 DNA follows: TGTGCCAGCAGCACTCCCCCCCTAGCGGGAGGGCCAAAGGAGCAGTTCTTC.

This clone was observed a handful of times. The chain uses TRBV29-1 and TRBJ2-5; 7 bases line up with TRBD1. Germline-derived CDR1 and CDR2 are SQVTM and ANQGSEA. The CDR3 length is 16 residues. Germline trimming cut 6 bases from V and 5 bases from J; bases unmatched to any gene: 18. The CDR3 spells CSVAGPGALRGETQYF. The CDR3 DNA follows: TGCAGCGTAGCCGGACCTGGGGCCCTCAGGGGGGAGACCCAGTACTTC.